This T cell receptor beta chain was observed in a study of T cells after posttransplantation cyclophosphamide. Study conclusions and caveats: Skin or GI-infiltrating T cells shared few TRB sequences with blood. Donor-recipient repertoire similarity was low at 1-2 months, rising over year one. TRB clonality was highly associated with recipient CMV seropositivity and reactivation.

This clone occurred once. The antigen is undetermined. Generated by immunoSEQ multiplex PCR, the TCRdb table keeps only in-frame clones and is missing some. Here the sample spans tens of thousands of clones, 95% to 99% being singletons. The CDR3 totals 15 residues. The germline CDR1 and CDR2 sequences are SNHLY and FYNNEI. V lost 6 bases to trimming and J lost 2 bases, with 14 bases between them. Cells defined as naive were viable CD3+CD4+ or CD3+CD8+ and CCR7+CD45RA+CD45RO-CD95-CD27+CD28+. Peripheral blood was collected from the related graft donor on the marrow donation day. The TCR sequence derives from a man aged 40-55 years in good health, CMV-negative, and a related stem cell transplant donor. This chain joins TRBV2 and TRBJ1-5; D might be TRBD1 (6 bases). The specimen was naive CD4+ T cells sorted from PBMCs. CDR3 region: CASRLQGGGNQPQHF. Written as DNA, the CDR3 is TGTGCCAGCAGACTACAGGGTGGGGGCAATCAGCCCCAGCATTTT.